Shown below are 3 T cell receptor beta chains from a single sample sequenced in a study of technical replicates of blood from a handful of donors (dated by TCRdb to between 2016 and 2019). The library was obtained by the immunoSEQ multiplex PCR assay. TCRdb took over this immuneACCESS table, retaining in-frame rearrangements with V and J assigned. Such tables are incomplete; in checked studies, under half of the missing clones stem from an unresolved V gene, and the remainder is unexplained. Across this sample there are 80,000 or so clones, with about 95% seen only once. The ten largest make up about 0.39% of the sample. The sequenced sample was T cells isolated from PBMCs. The receptors stem from a human donor in good health.

This chain links TRBV4-2 with TRBJ1-5; 7 bases align to TRBD1. In germline, CDR1 is LGHNA, CDR2 YNFKEQ. Losses at the gene ends were 5 bases for V and 0 bases for J; bases not matched to a gene: 7. The CDR3 length is 16 residues. The CDR3 is CASSADRSYSNQPQHF. CDR3 sequence (DNA): TGTGCCAGCAGCGCGGACAGGTCATATAGCAATCAGCCCCAGCATTTT.

The gene calls are TRBV4-1 and TRBJ2-7; TRBD2 is a possible D gene (6 bases). Germline assignment: CDR1 MGHRA and CDR2 YSYEKL. This CDR3 has 16 residues. V was cut by 3 bases and J by 0 bases, with 15 bases left in between. CDR3 amino acids: CASSHGAPGLSYEQYF. As DNA, the CDR3 is TGCGCCAGCAGCCATGGGGCCCCGGGACTCTCCTACGAGCAGTACTTC.

The chain combines TRBV6-1 with TRBJ1-1; 8 nucleotides match TRBD1. The CDR3 is made up of 14 amino acids. Germline values: CDR1 MNHNS, CDR2 SASEGT. The V segment lost 1 base and the J segment 10 bases; nucleotides outside the gene matches: 8. For the CDR3, the DNA is TGTGCCAGCAGTGAAGACGGGACAGGTGGAAGAGCTTTCTTT. Encoded protein: CASSEDGTGGRAFF.